The 17 T cell receptor beta chains given below trace back to one sample, sequenced in a study of beta chain features in type 1 diabetes (dated by TCRdb to the late 2010s). Libraries were prepared through the immunoSEQ multiplex PCR assay. The entire isolated RNA was reverse transcribed using the High Capacity cDNA Reverse Transcription Kit, and thus expressed TCRB transcripts were sequenced. TCRdb obtained this table from immuneACCESS and retained in-frame rearrangements with V and J assigned. These tables miss some clones; where compared with another copy, unresolved V genes account for less than half of the shortfall, and the remainder is unexplained. The sample table contains about 650,000 clones; only one count was recorded for around an eighth of them. The ten largest account for 0.095% to 0.15% of the sample. The antigens for these receptors are not known. Overall study results and their limits: A moderate but significant shortening of TCRB CDR3 length was observed in type 1 diabetes patients in all four CD4+ subsets.

The source material was naive CD4+ T cells from blood. The cell subset or site label corresponds to: true naive CD4+ T cells. These receptors were taken from a young man with type 1 diabetes.

The chain has TRBV10-1 and TRBJ2-1; unclear D gene. Trimming cost V 3 bases and J 5 bases, with 17 bases left between them. The CDR3 contains 16 residues. Germline loops: CDR1 WNHNN, CDR2 SYGVQD (reference sequence). CDR3 residues: CASSDALSGIDNEQFF. CDR3 sequence (DNA): TGCGCCAGCAGTGACGCTCTAAGTGGAATCGACAATGAGCAGTTCTTC.

This clone has a handful of counts. The gene calls are TRBV5-8 and TRBJ2-5, with 7 bases lining up with TRBD1. The CDR3 length is 11 residues. The germline CDR1 and CDR2 sequences are SGHTS and YDEGEE. Unmatched junction bases numbered 5, after V lost 4 bases and J lost 11 bases. The chain's CDR3 is CASSLTGRQYF. The CDR3 region has the DNA TGTGCCAGCAGCCTGACAGGGCGGCAGTACTTC.

A few counts support this clone. The chain carries TRBV28 and TRBJ2-7, with D maybe TRBD1 (5 bases). Germline CDR1 reads MDHEN; CDR2 reads SYDVKM. Between the trimmed V and J ends, which lost 2 bases and 0 bases, there was a span of 14 bases. The CDR3 length is 16 residues. This CDR3 reads CASSLGDSLSSYEQYF. CDR3 DNA sequence: TGTGCCAGCAGTTTAGGAGACAGCCTGAGCTCCTACGAGCAGTACTTC.

There are a few counts of this clone. Other nucleotide sequences from this sample produce the same CDR3. The rearrangement joins TRBV4-1 to TRBJ2-1, with D maybe TRBD2 (6 bases). The V end was cut by 2 bases, the J end by 0 bases, with 8 bases between. This CDR3 comprises 15 residues. Germline V lookup: CDR1 MGHRA, CDR2 YSYEKL. This CDR3 reads CASSQLTSSYNEQFF. The CDR3 nucleotides are TGCGCCAGCAGCCAACTGACTAGCTCCTACAATGAGCAGTTCTTC.

This chain connects TRBV4-3 to TRBJ2-2, with D possibly being TRBD1 or TRBD2 (6 bases each). The CDR3 length is 17 residues. Trimming took off 4 bases at V and 2 bases at J, with 17 bases between the two ends. Germline loops: CDR1 LGHNA, CDR2 YSLEER. CDR3 DNA: TGCGCCAGCAGCCCCTTCCTGATGGGGGGCAACACCGGGGAGCTGTTTTTT. Residues: CASSPFLMGGNTGELFF.

This clone was found a few times. The chain recombines TRBV7-6 with TRBJ2-5; TRBD2 agrees at 10 bases. From germline, CDR1 is SGHVS and CDR2 FNYEAQ. With 2 bases clipped from V and 8 bases from J, the junction kept 2 bases outside the gene matches. CDR3 size: 13 residues. CDR3 residues: CASSLTSGATQYF. Here the CDR3 DNA reads TGTGCCAGCAGCTTAACTAGCGGGGCCACCCAGTACTTC. The entire variable domain, with the rest obtained from reference TRBV7-6 and TRBJ2-5, is as follows: GAGVSQSPRYKVTKRGQDVALRCDPISGHVSLYWYRQALGQGPEFLTYFNYEAQQDKSGLPNDRFSAERPEGSISTLTIQRTEQRDSAMYRCASSLTSGATQYFGPGTRLLVL.

The V gene is TRBV10-3, the J gene TRBJ2-1, with D perhaps assigned TRBD1 or TRBD2 (5 bases each). The V end was cut by 6 bases, the J end by 0 bases, with 21 bases between. The CDR3 covers 18 residues. CDR1 ENHRY and CDR2 SYGVKD come from the germline V gene. DNA of the CDR3: TGTGCCATCAGCGACAGAGGGACCTTGAGGAGCTCCTACAATGAGCAGTTCTTC. It encodes CAISDRGTLRSSYNEQFF.

The genes are TRBV4-1 and TRBJ1-4; D remains unclear. The CDR3 contains 16 residues. Germline V CDR1 and CDR2: MGHRA, YSYEKL. The V and J ends lost 3 bases and 0 bases respectively, with 11 bases between them. The DNA for the CDR3 is TGCGCCAGCAGCCACCCCGGGAGGGCAACTAATGAAAAACTGTTTTTT. This codes for CASSHPGRATNEKLFF.

DNA of the CDR3: TGTGCCAGCAGTTATAACGCTCTCAGGGCCAACGTCCTGACTTTC. Protein product: CASSYNALRANVLTF. The V and J genes are TRBV28 and TRBJ2-6; D is uncertain. The V and J ends lost 4 bases and 5 bases respectively, with 12 bases between them. The CDR3 loop spans 15 amino acids. Germline assignment: CDR1 MDHEN and CDR2 SYDVKM.

The rearrangement joins TRBV9 to TRBJ2-2, with D uncertain. V lost 0 bases to trimming and J lost 3 bases, with 6 bases between them. The V gene's germline CDR1 is SGDLS and CDR2 YYNGEE. The CDR3 runs to 14 residues. The CDR3 DNA reads TGTGCCAGCAGCGTAGCTTTGCACACCGGGGAGCTGTTTTTT. This encodes CASSVALHTGELFF.

This clone was observed a handful of times. The V gene is TRBV6-6, the J gene TRBJ2-7; D remains ambiguous. Looked up from germline, CDR1 is MNHNY and CDR2 is SVGAGI (reference sequence). V gave up 6 bases and J gave up 4 bases, with 7 bases separating them. The CDR3 runs to 11 residues. CDR3 nucleotide sequence: TGTGCCAGCAGATCAATTTACGAGCAGTACTTC. Protein sequence: CASRSIYEQYF.

This chain connects TRBV7-2 to TRBJ1-5; D unclear. The V gene's germline CDR1 is SGHTA and CDR2 FQGNSA. The CDR3 totals 14 residues. The germline V and J ends were trimmed by 0 bases and 5 bases, with 8 bases remaining between them. The CDR3 reads CASSLAPIDQPQHF. CDR3 nucleotides: TGTGCCAGCAGCTTAGCTCCGATAGATCAGCCCCAGCATTTT.

Only a few counts were recorded for this clone. It is likely a read error, because the conserved phenylalanine at the end of the CDR3 is missing. It is unclear where the CDR3 begins or ends on the DNA, so no DNA is shown, and the CDR3 is as TCRdb lists it. The chain joins TRBV2 to TRBJ1-4; the D segment call TRBD1 is taken from the table without a DNA check. The CDR3 is made up of 11 amino acids, end residues included. CDR1 is SNHLY and CDR2 is FYNNEI in the germline V gene. The CDR3 region is CASSEPGPMGL.

There are a few counts of this clone. The gene calls are TRBV6-5 and TRBJ2-1; TRBD1 matches at 7 bases. V dropped 5 bases and J dropped 6; count of bases not matched to a gene: 1. This CDR3 is 12 amino acids long. Germline V gene sequence: CDR1 MNHEY, CDR2 SVGAGI. This CDR3 is CASSGQANEQFF. CDR3 bases: TGTGCCAGCAGTGGACAGGCCAATGAGCAGTTCTTC.

This clone was counted a few times. CDR3 DNA sequence: TGTGCCAGCAGCTTGGCCGGGACCGGTGGAAACACCATATATTTT. This gives the protein CASSLAGTGGNTIYF. The chain joins TRBV5-4 to TRBJ1-3; weak D call: TRBD1 (5 bases). Germline V gene lookup returns CDR1 SGHNT and CDR2 YYREEE (reference sequence). The CDR3 sequence is 15 residues long. V lost 0 bases to trimming and J lost 3 bases, with 10 bases between them.

This rearrangement joins TRBV7-9 to TRBJ1-2; D perhaps matches TRBD1 (6 bases). Germline CDR1 is SEHNR and CDR2 is FQNEAQ (reference sequence). Trimming cost V 5 bases and J 0 bases, with 16 bases left between them. There are 16 residues in the CDR3. This CDR3 reads CASSPRTEITNYGYTF. CDR3 nucleotide sequence: TGTGCCAGCAGCCCCCGGACAGAAATAACTAACTATGGCTACACCTTC.

This clone has only a few counts. The chain couples TRBV11-2 to TRBJ2-5; D is perhaps TRBD1 (7 bases). The CDR3 sequence is 13 residues long. Per germline, CDR1 SGHAT and CDR2 FQNNGV. V gave up 5 bases and J gave up 9 bases, with 16 bases separating them. In DNA form, the CDR3 reads TGTGCCAGCAGCGCGGACAGGCCGGGAGCCCAGTACTTC. Amino acids: CASSADRPGAQYF.